This is a list of T cell receptor beta chains from one sample in a study of Tregs in tolerant kidney transplant recipients. Only in-frame clones appear in the TCRdb table, and some are missing; sequencing was by immunoSEQ multiplex PCR. The table has some 55,000 clones, more than 70% seen once. What was sequenced was CD4+ T cells from blood. The receptors were gathered from a human donor in good health. Each CDR3 is given with its conserved first and last residue. The D gene is left open where the match is weak. Expanded clones get a size class; other rows say once, few or many, or leave the size out.

j_call	v_call	clone_size	d_call	cdr3_nt	cdr3_aa
TRBJ2-7	TRBV5-1	NA	NA	TGCGCCAGCAGCAAGGAATCTAGAACTTACGAGCAGTACTTC	CASSKESRTYEQYF
TRBJ2-2	TRBV7-9	NA	NA	TGTGCCAGCAGCCTTGACCGCCGGGCCGGGGAGCTGTTTTTT	CASSLDRRAGELFF
TRBJ2-7	TRBV6-5	NA	TRBD2	TGTGCCAGCAGGGAACTAGCGGGAGGGCGCTACGAGCAGTACTTC	CASRELAGGRYEQYF
TRBJ2-7	TRBV29-1	once	NA	TGCAGCGTTGAAGCAGGGTCCGACGAGCAGTACTTC	CSVEAGSDEQYF
TRBJ2-2	TRBV7-8	once	NA	TGTGCCAGCAGCTTAGCGCTCGACAGGGAGCTGTTTTTT	CASSLALDRELFF
TRBJ1-1	TRBV7-8	NA	NA	TGTGCCAGCAGCGCCTATGTCGGGGACACTGAAGCTTTCTTT	CASSAYVGDTEAFF
TRBJ1-2	TRBV6-6	NA	NA	TGTGCCAGCAGTCACGGGACACTTGGCCCCTATGGCTACACCTTC	CASSHGTLGPYGYTF
TRBJ2-1	TRBV2	NA	NA	TGTGCCAGCAGTGCGGCTTACAATGAGCAGTTCTTC	CASSAAYNEQFF
TRBJ2-3	TRBV6-5	NA	NA	TGTGCCAGCAGCCGCAGTGGCACGCAGTATTTT	CASSRSGTQYF
TRBJ1-6	TRBV5-1	few	NA	TGCGCCAGCAGCTTACCCGGCGGCCCTGGGTCCTCCTATAATTCACCCCTCCACTTT	CASSLPGGPGSSYNSPLHF
TRBJ2-7	TRBV7-2	NA	TRBD2	TGTGCCAGCAGCTTAGGGGGAAGCGGGGGCTACGAGCAGTACTTC	CASSLGGSGGYEQYF
TRBJ1-5	TRBV9	NA	NA	TGTGCCAGCATTCACAGTAATCAGCCCCAGCATTTT	CASIHSNQPQHF
TRBJ1-1	TRBV9	NA	NA	TGTGCCAGCAGCGTAGGGCCGGGGGCGGATGCTGAAGCTTTCTTT	CASSVGPGADAEAFF
TRBJ2-3	TRBV19	once	NA	TGTGCCAGTAGTACTGGTGCAGGGACAAATACGCAGTATTTT	CASSTGAGTNTQYF
TRBJ2-3	TRBV7-3	NA	TRBD2	TGTGCCAGCAGCATGGGGGGGATCGGAGATACGCAGTATTTT	CASSMGGIGDTQYF
TRBJ2-3	TRBV7-3	once	NA	TGTGCCAGCAGCTTCCTTCCACCCCCCGCAACAGATACGCAGTATTTT	CASSFLPPPATDTQYF
TRBJ2-7	TRBV30	NA	NA	TGTGCCTGGACCAAACGGAGCATTTCCTACGAGCAGTACTTC	CAWTKRSISYEQYF
TRBJ2-1	TRBV7-3	NA	NA	TGTGCCAGCAGCTCCCCGGGAACCTACAATGAGCAGTTCTTC	CASSSPGTYNEQFF
TRBJ2-6	TRBV19	NA	NA	TGTGCCAGTAGTATAGATGCCGGGGCCAACGTCCTGACTTTC	CASSIDAGANVLTF
TRBJ2-7	TRBV7-2	NA	NA	TGTGCCAGCAGCCCCGGGGCCAAAGAGTACGAGCAGTACTTC	CASSPGAKEYEQYF
TRBJ1-2	TRBV7-2	NA	TRBD1	TGTGCCAGCAGCTCCACCTTCCGACAGGGGGGAGGCTACACCTTC	CASSSTFRQGGGYTF
TRBJ1-2	TRBV5-1	NA	NA	TGCGCCAGCAGCCCCTCAGGGGTAGGCGACTATGGCTACACCTTC	CASSPSGVGDYGYTF
TRBJ2-5	TRBV5-1	NA	NA	TGCGCCAGCCGCCCCCCTGGGATTCAAGAGACCCAGTACTTC	CASRPPGIQETQYF
TRBJ2-3	TRBV4-3	NA	NA	TGCGCCAGCAGCTTCCGAAACTGGACAGACCCGGTAGATACGCAGTATTTT	CASSFRNWTDPVDTQYF
TRBJ1-2	TRBV6-5	few	NA	TGTGCCAGCAGTTACACCGACGGATCCTATGGCTACACCTTC	CASSYTDGSYGYTF
TRBJ2-7	TRBV6-5	NA	TRBD2	TGTGCCAGCAGTATCACTAGCGGGATAGGTTACGAGCAGTACTTC	CASSITSGIGYEQYF
TRBJ2-2	TRBV12-5	NA	TRBD1	TGTGCTAGTGGTTTGGTATTCAAGGACAGGGGTGGGGACACCGGGGAGCTGTTTTTT	CASGLVFKDRGGDTGELFF
TRBJ1-5	TRBV19	NA	NA	TGTGCCAGTAGTATAGATGCCAGGGCATTCCCTGGTCAGCCCCAGCATTTT	CASSIDARAFPGQPQHF
TRBJ2-5	TRBV19	medium-sized	TRBD1	TGTGCCAGTAGTATCGGACAGGGGGCGGAGACCCAGTACTTC	CASSIGQGAETQYF
TRBJ1-3	TRBV2	NA	NA	TGTGCCAGCGGCAGGGACTCTGGAAACACCATATATTTT	CASGRDSGNTIYF
TRBJ2-3	TRBV18	NA	NA	TGTGCCAGCTCACCCGCCCCAGATACGCAGTATTTT	CASSPAPDTQYF
TRBJ1-1	TRBV5-1	NA	NA	TGCGCCAGCAGCTCGAGGCCCGGGACCCTTGAAACTGAAGCTTTCTTT	CASSSRPGTLETEAFF